This T cell receptor (beta chain) was recovered during a study of blood T cell repertoires in COVID-19. Study-wide background: The United States, Italy and Spain provided the acute and convalescent COVID-19 samples.

Assay used: immunoSEQ multiplex PCR; TCRdb lists only in-frame clones, some missing. Seen here are more than 150,000 clones, roughly 82% observed once, and the top ten hold about 10%. The recovered donors of Cohort 3 showed two negative PCRs, clearance, or symptom resolution. The receptor comes from a man aged 45-65 years who had recovered from COVID-19. Sequencing input: PBMCs or T cells enriched from blood (not recorded which).

The CDR3 is CASSSHDREAEAFF. Written as DNA, the CDR3 is TGTGCCAGCAGTTCCCATGACAGGGAGGCTGAAGCTTTCTTT. The chain combines TRBV6-6 with TRBJ1-1; 7 bases fit TRBD1. Germline V lookup: CDR1 MNHNY, CDR2 SVGAGI (reference sequence). J was trimmed by 6 bases and V by 4 bases; bases with no gene match: 8. The CDR3 length is 14 residues.